This T cell receptor (beta chain) originates from a study of T cell responses to AZD1222 COVID-19 vaccine. Concerning this clone: Its antigen remains unidentified.

Study-level findings and limits: No day 14 peak samples; only post-peak repertoires were characterized. Reportedly, nearly half the spike-specific TCRs target unmutated variant regions. Mostly white British, mostly female donors; authors suggested clonal diversity may be underestimated.

This CDR3 is 12 amino acids long. V lost 4 bases to trimming and J lost 2 bases, with 8 bases between them. From germline, CDR1 is GTSNPN and CDR2 SVGIG (reference sequence). Measured with immunoSEQ multiplex PCR; TCRdb has only the in-frame clones, and not every one. The sample contains 98,000 or so clones, about 82% of which appear only once. The receptor was isolated from an adult in good health. The rearrangement uses TRBV30 and TRBJ1-1; D remains unclear. The sample was peripheral blood, taken on day 0 of AZD1222 vaccination. CDR3 DNA sequence: TGTGCCTGGATGGGCGGAAACACTGAAGCTTTCTTT. This codes for CAWMGGNTEAFF.